The entry that follows covers one T cell receptor (beta chain) sequence. What it binds is not known. The entry originates in a study of cytomegalovirus exposure and HLA in healthy donors. Study-wide results and limits: Most observed TCR sequences were rare, whereas some public TCRs were detected in many donors. Some V segments, TRBV6-2 and TRBV6-3 among them, were indistinguishable and were therefore excluded. In a later analysis, TCR association rates varied by HLA locus: DRB1 most, HLA-C fewest. Later analysis suggested most CMV-associated TCR beta chains were HLA-restricted.

The PCR had 60 Vbeta and 13 Jbeta primers. Profiled with immunoSEQ multiplex PCR; TCRdb holds only in-frame clones, not every one. The sample lists some 150,000 clones, approximately 70% occurring once. Germline V gene sequence: CDR1 GTSNPN, CDR2 SVGIG (reference sequence). This CDR3 is 16 amino acids long. V lost 3 bases and J lost 0, with 15 bases in between. The specimen sequenced was PBMCs. V gene TRBV30 combines with J gene TRBJ1-3; D unclear. This sequence was found in a human donor in good health. The CDR3: CAWSRTQFFSGNTIYF. CDR3 sequence (DNA): TGTGCCTGGAGCCGAACACAGTTTTTCTCTGGAAACACCATATATTTT.